What follows are 3 T cell receptor beta chains derived from one specimen sequenced in a study of cytomegalovirus exposure and HLA in healthy donors. The PCR employed 60 Vbeta primers together with 13 Jbeta primers. Measured with immunoSEQ multiplex PCR; TCRdb has only the in-frame clones, and not every one. Here the sample spans around 150,000 clones, 79% being singletons. Source material: PBMCs. These receptors were taken from a man aged 40-50 years in good health and CMV-seropositive.

This rearrangement joins TRBV29-1 to TRBJ1-2, with TRBD1 as a possible D gene (5 bases). CDR3 size: 11 residues. Trimming left V 2 bases short and J 8 bases short, with 9 bases between. Germline assignment: CDR1 SQVTM and CDR2 ANQGSEA. The CDR3 sequence is CSVERGYGYTF. CDR3 nucleotides: TGCAGCGTTGAACGGGGGTACGGCTACACCTTC. The full variable domain, completed using reference TRBV29-1 and TRBJ1-2, is SAVISQKPSRDICQRGTSLTIQCQVDSQVTMMFWYRQQPGQSLTLIATANQGSEATYESGFVIDKFPISRPNLTFSTLTVSNMSPEDSSIYLCSVERGYGYTFGSGTRLTVV.

This sequence joins TRBV9 and TRBJ1-1, with D possibly matching TRBD1 (6 bases). This CDR3 contains 13 residues. The germline V gene encodes CDR1 SGDLS and CDR2 YYNGEE. Deletions cut 0 bases from V and 10 bases from J, with 13 bases between. The CDR3 DNA follows: TGTGCCAGCAGCGTAGATGGACAGTTACGAGCTTTCTTT. It codes for CASSVDGQLRAFF.

The chain carries TRBV2 and TRBJ1-1; D gene unclear. This CDR3 contains 15 residues. Germline loops: CDR1 SNHLY, CDR2 FYNNEI. Trimming cost V 3 bases and J 0 bases, with 11 bases left between them. The CDR3 protein is CASSERSLMNTEAFF. In DNA, the CDR3 is TGTGCCAGCAGTGAGAGGTCCTTAATGAACACTGAAGCTTTCTTT.